This paragraph covers one T cell receptor (beta chain) sequence. The assay was immunoSEQ multiplex PCR, and TCRdb's table has in-frame clones only and misses some. The repertoire consists of around 130,000 clones, with 80% to 90% occurring once and the leading ten covering 9.5% to 13%. CDR1 SGHRS and CDR2 YFSETQ come from the germline V gene. The CDR3 totals 15 residues. Trimming left V 0 bases short and J 4 bases short, with 13 bases between. The sample belongs to a study of control samples from healthy donors and cancer patients. The clonotype originates from a man aged 30-40 years in good health. V and J are TRBV5-1 and TRBJ1-1; possible D gene TRBD1, 5 bases. Input material: blood. CDR3 amino acids: CASSLESGPTTEAFF. Written as DNA, the CDR3 is TGCGCCAGCAGCTTGGAATCGGGGCCTACCACTGAAGCTTTCTTT.